This TCR beta chain was obtained from a study of blood T cells in healthy people across ages. Using a J-beta primer mix together with a sample-barcoded 5' primer, a second PCR was run for roughly 6 to 12 cycles. MiXCR, applied by TCRdb to the 5' RACE reads, yields one record per CDR3 protein. The data show 500,000 to 700,000 distinct CDR3 sequences, around 31% seen once. Points on this clonotype: Sequence at one end of the junction differs from germline and may be a read error.

This receptor was obtained from a woman of 80 years or more in good health. The sample comprised blood.

The CDR3 is CASSSEQGYYQSQHF. CDR3 in DNA: TGTGCCAGCAGCTCGGAACAGGGATACTATCAGTCCCAGCATTTT. J is TRBJ1-5 and V is TRBV5-5; weak D call: TRBD1 (6 bases). This CDR3 is 15 amino acids long. Germline-derived CDR1 and CDR2 are SGHKS and YYEKEE (reference sequence).